The rows below give T cell receptor beta chains drawn from one sample of a study of CD4 and CD8 cells across lung adenocarcinoma regions. MiXCR was run by TCRdb on the PCR reads, yielding one entry per CDR3 protein. The sample holds several thousand distinct CDR3 sequences, approximately 50% seen once. Sequenced material: CD8+ T cells from the center of a lung tumor. All receptors come from a male donor with lung adenocarcinoma. The CD4 and CD8 labels of this study may be unreliable. CDR3s include the opening cysteine and the closing phenylalanine or tryptophan. Fields, in order: V gene, D gene, J gene, clone size, CDR3 protein, CDR3 DNA. D genes are given only for firm matches. Size tells how often a clone was seen (once, few, many) or the class of an expanded clone, and some rows leave it out.

v_gene: TRBV12-3/TRBV12-4; d_gene: .; j_gene: TRBJ2-7; abundance: once; CDR3aa: CASSVREGSYEQYF; CDR3nt: TGTGCCAGCAGTGTACGGGAAGGCTCCTACGAGCAGTACTTC
v_gene: TRBV4-2; d_gene: .; j_gene: TRBJ2-3; abundance: many; CDR3aa: CASSQAGTDTQYF; CDR3nt: TGTGCCAGCAGCCAAGCCGGGACAGATACGCAGTATTTT
v_gene: TRBV6-5; d_gene: .; j_gene: TRBJ1-2; abundance: many; CDR3aa: CASSYSGSIHGYTF; CDR3nt: TGTGCCAGCAGTTACTCAGGAAGTATACATGGCTACACCTTC
v_gene: TRBV6-5; d_gene: TRBD1; j_gene: TRBJ1-4; abundance: .; CDR3aa: CASSYDFDRGGKLFF; CDR3nt: TGTGCCAGCAGTTACGACTTTGACAGGGGGGGAAAACTGTTTTTT
v_gene: TRBV7-9; d_gene: .; j_gene: TRBJ1-6; abundance: .; CDR3aa: CASSSSDEANSPLHF; CDR3nt: TGTGCCAGCAGCTCCTCAGACGAGGCTAATTCACCCCTCCACTTT
v_gene: TRBV10-1; d_gene: .; j_gene: TRBJ2-7; abundance: once; CDR3aa: CASSEGHSYEQYF; CDR3nt: TGCGCCAGCAGTGAGGGACACTCCTACGAGCAGTACTTC
v_gene: TRBV7-2; d_gene: TRBD1; j_gene: TRBJ2-3; abundance: few; CDR3aa: CASSPWDSTTDTQYF; CDR3nt: TGTGCCAGCAGCCCCTGGGACAGCACCACAGATACGCAGTATTTT
v_gene: TRBV3-1; d_gene: .; j_gene: TRBJ2-2; abundance: few; CDR3aa: CASSMGHFTGELFF; CDR3nt: TGTGCCAGCAGCATGGGACATTTCACCGGGGAGCTGTTTTTT
v_gene: TRBV4-1; d_gene: .; j_gene: TRBJ2-5; abundance: .; CDR3aa: CASSQVPGMVVETQYF; CDR3nt: TGCGCCAGCAGCCAAGTCCCAGGGATGGTAGTTGAGACCCAGTACTTC
v_gene: TRBV19; d_gene: .; j_gene: TRBJ2-3; abundance: few; CDR3aa: CASSISGPPDTQYF; CDR3nt: TGTGCCAGTAGTATATCAGGGCCCCCAGATACGCAGTATTTT
v_gene: TRBV5-1; d_gene: .; j_gene: TRBJ1-2; abundance: .; CDR3aa: CASSRTYGQYGYTF; CDR3nt: TGCGCCAGCAGTAGGACGTACGGACAGTATGGCTACACCTTC
v_gene: TRBV7-9; d_gene: TRBD2; j_gene: TRBJ2-1; abundance: .; CDR3aa: CASSVSGISYNEQFF; CDR3nt: TGTGCCAGCAGCGTTAGCGGGATCTCCTACAATGAGCAGTTCTTC
v_gene: TRBV9; d_gene: .; j_gene: TRBJ2-2; abundance: .; CDR3aa: CASSARGAGELFF; CDR3nt: TGTGCCAGCAGCGCGCGGGGAGCCGGGGAGCTGTTTTTT
v_gene: TRBV11-2; d_gene: .; j_gene: TRBJ1-2; abundance: once; CDR3aa: CASSLAGENYGYTF; CDR3nt: TGTGCCAGCAGCTTAGCAGGGGAGAACTATGGCTACACCTTC
v_gene: TRBV7-2; d_gene: .; j_gene: TRBJ1-6; abundance: few; CDR3aa: CASSLFAVDSNSPLHF; CDR3nt: TGTGCCAGCAGCTTATTCGCGGTGGACAGTAATTCACCCCTCCACTTT
v_gene: TRBV6-1; d_gene: TRBD2; j_gene: TRBJ2-4; abundance: .; CDR3aa: CARSEIAGLCSINTQYF; CDR3nt: TGTGCCAGGAGTGAGATAGCGGGGCTGTGTTCCATAAACACGCAGTACTTC
v_gene: TRBV12-3/TRBV12-4; d_gene: .; j_gene: TRBJ2-5; abundance: few; CDR3aa: CASSLANIETQYF; CDR3nt: TGTGCCAGCAGTTTGGCCAACATAGAGACCCAGTACTTC